The 23 T cell receptor beta chains below all came from one sample that was sequenced in a study of blood T cells in healthy people across ages. PCR was performed a second time for roughly 7 to 11 cycles using a sample-barcoded 5' primer and a J-beta primer mix. TCRdb passed the 5' RACE reads through MiXCR, listing each CDR3 protein once. In the table there are about 640,000 distinct CDR3 sequences, roughly 53% of which are singletons. The sample consisted of blood. Receptors originate from a man between 60 and 75 years old in good health.

This clonotype showed up just a few times. A read error may be the cause here, since a much bigger clone is one base away. The rearrangement links TRBV14 to TRBJ2-2, with D possibly matching TRBD1 (5 bases). The CDR3 spans 14 residues. V was shortened by 2 bases and J by 1 base, with 5 bases between the two germline ends. The germline gives CDR1 SGHDN, CDR2 FVKESK. The CDR3 loop is CASSQQGNTGELFF. CDR3 nucleotides: TGTGCCAGCAGCCAACAGGGGAACACCGGGGAGCTGTTTTTT.

The chain joins TRBV5-1 to TRBJ2-1, with 9 bases aligning to TRBD2. The CDR3 has 16 residues. Germline assignment: CDR1 SGHRS and CDR2 YFSETQ. The trim removed 4 bases at V and 5 bases at J, leaving 10 bases unmatched. CDR3 loop: CASSPYGGGANNEQFF. DNA for the CDR3: TGCGCCAGCAGCCCTTATGGCGGGGGGGCCAACAATGAGCAGTTCTTC.

Notes on this clonotype: One junction end does not reproduce the germline sequence, and a read error may be involved. The V and J genes are TRBV3-1 and TRBJ2-1; 7 nucleotides align to TRBD2. This CDR3 comprises 13 residues. CDR1 is LGHDT and CDR2 is YNNKEL in the germline V gene (reference sequence). CDR3 coding DNA: TGTGCCGGCAGCCAGATAAGGGAGGGTGAGCAGTTCTTC. Translating gives CAGSQIREGEQFF.

The chain recombines TRBV18 with TRBJ1-1; the match to TRBD1 covers 7 bases. Germline CDR1 and CDR2: KGHSH and LQKENI. With 0 bases clipped from V and 2 bases from J, the junction kept 3 bases outside the gene matches. The CDR3 totals 15 residues. The CDR3 spells CASSPPGTDNTEAFF. CDR3 bases: TGTGCCAGCTCACCACCTGGGACAGACAACACTGAAGCTTTCTTT.

Written as DNA, the CDR3 is TGCGCCAGCAGCCAAGGACAGGGGATCACGGGCGAGCAGTACTTC. Translated: CASSQGQGITGEQYF. The chain uses TRBV4-1 and TRBJ2-7; 8 positions agree with TRBD1. With 1 base clipped from V and 6 bases from J, the junction kept 8 bases outside the gene matches. The CDR3 is made up of 15 amino acids. Germline V lookup: CDR1 MGHRA, CDR2 YSYEKL.

This clonotype was found once. The gene calls are TRBV6-2 or TRBV6-3 and TRBJ1-2; D unclear. Germline CDR1 is MNHEY and CDR2 is SVGEGT. This CDR3 region has 14 residues. V lost 2 bases and J 0 bases, leaving 7 bases between the germline ends. The CDR3 DNA follows: TGTGCCAGCAGTTACGCCGGCCCTAACTATGGCTACACCTTC. It specifies CASSYAGPNYGYTF.

With regard to this clonotype: An end of the junction does not agree with germline; a read error may underlie this. V is TRBV6-5 and J is TRBJ2-1; 8 positions agree with TRBD1. Germline CDR1 is MNHEY and CDR2 is SVGAGI. The CDR3 has 13 residues. In DNA form, the CDR3 reads TGTGCCAGCAGTGACTCGAACGCAGGGGGCGAGTTCTTC. It codes for CASSDSNAGGEFF.

This rearrangement joins TRBV21-1 to TRBJ2-7; the table's D call TRBD1 went unverified against the DNA. TRBV21-1 is a pseudogene. The CDR3 length is 16 residues. The CDR3 loop reads CASSKDRQESSYEQYF. DNA of the CDR3: TGTGCCAGCAGCAAAGATCGACAGGAGAGCTCCTACGAGCAGTACTTC.

The V gene is TRBV5-1, the J gene TRBJ2-1; 7 bases are a match to TRBD2. Looked up from germline, CDR1 is SGHRS and CDR2 is YFSETQ. V was clipped by 0 bases and J by 3 bases; unmatched bases: 3. This CDR3 comprises 15 residues. CDR3 sequence (DNA): TGCGCCAGCAGCTTGGTGAGCGGGGTCTACAATGAGCAGTTCTTC. Amino acids: CASSLVSGVYNEQFF.

The rearrangement uses TRBV20-1 and TRBJ2-5, with unresolved D. With 0 bases removed from V and 5 bases from J, the gap between germline ends came to 13 bases. CDR1 and CDR2 from the germline V gene are DFQATT and SNEGSKA (reference sequence). The CDR3 has 14 amino acids. Here the CDR3 reads CSARDARSSETQYF. As DNA, the CDR3 is TGCAGTGCTAGAGACGCCCGAAGCTCGGAGACCCAGTACTTC.

A few counts support this clonotype. The chain recombines TRBV6-5 with TRBJ2-5; D may be TRBD1 (5 bases). The CDR3 has 16 amino acids. In germline, CDR1 is MNHEY, CDR2 SVGAGI. Trimming removed 0 bases from V and 4 bases from J, with 15 bases in between. The CDR3 nucleotides read TGTGCCAGCAGTTACTCACCTGTTGCAGGGCGAGAGACCCAGTACTTC. Translation gives CASSYSPVAGRETQYF.

Comment on this clonotype: One base away lies a much larger clone, so this may be a sequencing read error. This chain links TRBV4-2 with TRBJ1-4, with D possibly matching TRBD1 (6 bases). The CDR3 has 13 residues. Germline CDR1 LGHNA, CDR2 YNFKEQ. CDR3 in amino acids: CACSWTVNEKLFF. CDR3 DNA sequence: TGTGCCTGCAGCTGGACAGTGAATGAAAAACTGTTTTTT.

The chain links TRBV5-1 to TRBJ2-1; 8 bases are a match to TRBD2. Per germline, CDR1 SGHRS and CDR2 YFSETQ. The CDR3 consists of 15 residues. Trimming at V came to 1 base and at J to 4 bases, leaving 4 bases not matched to a gene. This CDR3 is CASSLSGGQYNEQFF. In DNA, the CDR3 is TGCGCCAGCAGCTTGTCGGGGGGGCAGTACAATGAGCAGTTCTTC.

This clonotype was found a few times. The chain carries TRBV29-1 and TRBJ2-7; 9 bases are shared with TRBD1. Per germline, CDR1 SQVTM and CDR2 ANQGSEA. There are 14 residues in the CDR3. The ends lost 0 bases at V and 1 base at J; junction bases unmatched: 1. CDR3 nucleotides: TGCAGCGTTGAAGATGGACAGGGGTCCTACGAGCAGTACTTC. Translated, it gives CSVEDGQGSYEQYF.

The chain links TRBV7-2 to TRBJ2-4; no clear D. V was trimmed by 1 base and J by 11 bases, leaving 12 bases between them. CDR1 is SGHTA and CDR2 is FQGNSA in the germline V gene. CDR3 length: 13 residues. CDR3 amino acids: CASSLERTQFQYF. CDR3 bases: TGTGCCAGCAGCTTAGAGAGAACCCAGTTTCAGTACTTC.

This chain joins TRBV2 and TRBJ2-1, with 8 bases matching TRBD1. The germline CDR1 and CDR2 sequences are SNHLY and FYNNEI. V was clipped by 4 bases and J by 6 bases; unmatched bases: 5. This CDR3 spans 14 amino acids. CDR3 bases: TGTGCCAGCAGTGCCCGGACAGGGAGCAATGAGCAGTTCTTC. Protein sequence: CASSARTGSNEQFF.

This clonotype was observed once. The chain joins TRBV28 to TRBJ2-7; TRBD1 matches at 9 bases. Germline assignment: CDR1 MDHEN and CDR2 SYDVKM. The V and J ends lost 6 bases and 4 bases, in that order; junction bases with no gene match: 10. The CDR3 runs 15 residues. The CDR3 nucleotides are TGTGCCAGCAGACCCGGCGGGACAGGGAAATACGAGCAGTACTTC. This gives the protein CASRPGGTGKYEQYF.

This sequence joins TRBV20-1 and TRBJ2-7, with TRBD1 matching 7 bases. Germline V gene data show CDR1 as DFQATT and CDR2 as SNEGSKA (reference sequence). The trim removed 3 bases at V and 7 bases at J, leaving 9 bases unmatched. The CDR3 runs to 13 residues. The CDR3 sequence is CSARARGLGEQYF. The CDR3 DNA follows: TGCAGTGCTAGGGCGAGGGGGCTGGGGGAGCAGTACTTC.

This clonotype was counted only a few times. J is TRBJ2-5 and V is TRBV2, with TRBD1 matching over 10 bases. In germline, CDR1 is SNHLY, CDR2 FYNNEI. Losses at the gene ends were 6 bases for V and 5 bases for J; bases not matched to a gene: 12. The CDR3 covers 16 residues. The CDR3 DNA is TGTGCCAGCAGGGTTGGGACAGGGGAGTTTGGGGAGACCCAGTACTTC. Translation: CASRVGTGEFGETQYF.

This clonotype was detected a few times. The chain is built from TRBV29-1 and TRBJ2-5, with TRBD2 matching 10 bases. CDR3 length equals 15 residues. The germline V gene encodes CDR1 SQVTM and CDR2 ANQGSEA. Trimming took 6 bases from V and 2 from J; bases not matched to a gene: 9. The CDR3 loop reads CSVSPLAGDQETQYF. The CDR3 DNA reads TGCAGCGTCTCACCCCTAGCGGGGGATCAAGAGACCCAGTACTTC.

DNA for the CDR3: TGCGCCAGCAGTGGGGCGGAAGGCTATGGCTACACCTTC. Residues: CASSGAEGYGYTF. The chain links TRBV5-1 to TRBJ1-2; weak D call: TRBD1 (5 bases). CDR1 and CDR2 from the germline V gene are SGHRS and YFSETQ. This CDR3 has 13 amino acids. V dropped 5 bases and J dropped 4 bases, with 12 bases sitting between them.

The table lists this clonotype with a count of one. This sequence joins TRBV6-4 and TRBJ1-1; the match to TRBD1 covers 7 bases. V was pared by 4 bases and J by 5 bases, with 7 bases of the junction left unmatched. The CDR3 loop spans 14 amino acids. Germline assignment: CDR1 MRHNA and CDR2 SNTAGT. The CDR3 is CASSADRESTEAFF. The CDR3 coding sequence is TGTGCCAGCAGTGCAGACAGGGAATCGACTGAAGCTTTCTTT.

V and J are TRBV7-7 and TRBJ2-7; a possible D gene is TRBD1 (6 bases). V lost 4 bases and J 5 bases, leaving 15 bases between the germline ends. CDR1 and CDR2 from the germline V gene are SSHAT and FNYEAQ (reference sequence). CDR3 length: 14 amino acids. CDR3 sequence: CASSYRTGSHEQYF. The CDR3 region has the DNA TGTGCCAGCAGCTACAGAACAGGGAGCCACGAGCAGTACTTC. Supplemented by reference TRBV7-7 and TRBJ2-7, the full variable domain reads GAGVSQSPRYKVTKRGQDVTLRCDPISSHATLYWYQQALGQGPEFLTYFNYEAQPDKSGLPSDRFSAERPEGSISTLTIQRTEQRDSAMYRCASSYRTGSHEQYFGPGTRLTVT.